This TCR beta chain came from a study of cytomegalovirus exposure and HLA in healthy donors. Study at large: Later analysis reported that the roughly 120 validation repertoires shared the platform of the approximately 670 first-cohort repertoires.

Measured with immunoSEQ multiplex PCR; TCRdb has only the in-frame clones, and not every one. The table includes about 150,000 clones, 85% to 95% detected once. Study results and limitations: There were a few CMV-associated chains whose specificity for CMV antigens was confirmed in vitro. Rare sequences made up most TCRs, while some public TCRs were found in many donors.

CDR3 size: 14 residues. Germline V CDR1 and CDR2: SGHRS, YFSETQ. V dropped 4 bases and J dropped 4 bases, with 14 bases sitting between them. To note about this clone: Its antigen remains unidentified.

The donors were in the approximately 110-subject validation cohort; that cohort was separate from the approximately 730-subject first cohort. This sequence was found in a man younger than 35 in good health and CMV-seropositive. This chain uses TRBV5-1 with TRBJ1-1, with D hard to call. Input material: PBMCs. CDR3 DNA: TGCGCCAGCAGCCCACAACTGGAGGGCACTGAAGCTTTCTTT. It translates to CASSPQLEGTEAFF.